Reported below is one T cell receptor (beta chain). This sample was taken from a study of blood T cell repertoires in COVID-19. The repertoire was sequenced with immunoSEQ multiplex PCR; TCRdb's copy has only in-frame clones and lacks some. The sample lists 150,000 to 200,000 clones; roughly 79% were seen once. Trimming stripped 0 bases from V and 2 bases from J, with 13 bases between. The CDR3 runs to 16 residues. Germline CDR1 is SGDLS and CDR2 is YYNGEE. The chain has TRBV9 and TRBJ2-3; D may be TRBD1 (6 bases). The sequence was obtained from a woman aged 70-85 years with acute or convalescent COVID-19. Sample: peripheral blood. This CDR3 is CASSVEAGQYTDTQYF. CDR3 sequence (DNA): TGTGCCAGCAGCGTAGAAGCTGGACAGTACACAGATACGCAGTATTTT.